The present TCR beta chain was sequenced within a study of cytomegalovirus exposure and HLA in healthy donors. Each donor was nominally healthy when sampled (though unrecorded immune exposures were likely). Germline lookup yields CDR1 SSHAT and CDR2 FNYEAQ (reference sequence). The CDR3 consists of 15 residues. Concerning this clone itself: The antigen is unknown. Sequence at one end of the junction differs from germline and may be a read error.

The PCR made use of 60 Vbeta and 13 Jbeta primers. Clones were sequenced by immunoSEQ multiplex PCR, and TCRdb holds only the in-frame ones, with some missing. The sample holds 90,000 to 100,000 clones, 75% to 80% seen once. General study points: With further analysis later on, most CMV-associated TCR beta chains appeared HLA-restricted. After further analysis at a later stage, roughly 16,000 TCR beta sequences were associated with HLA alleles at 0.05 false discovery rate.

The V call is TRBV7-7, the J call TRBJ2-7; a possible D gene is TRBD2 (6 bases). This TCR came from a female donor in good health and CMV-seronegative. The sequenced sample consisted of PBMCs. The CDR3 here is CASSLRLAPSYEQYF. The DNA for the CDR3 is TGTGCTAGCAGCTTAAGGCTAGCGCCAAGTTACGAGCAGTACTTC.